This T cell receptor (beta chain) was observed in a study of cytotoxic CD8 clonotypes in ibrutinib-treated CLL. General observations from the study: Public clonotypes (which were uncommon) either contracted or remained stable on treatment. Clonality at baseline surpassed age-matched healthy donors and tracked circulating CD8+ T-cell counts. Sustained-remission patients were sampled at different times than progressing patients were.

V lost 5 bases and J lost 5, with 19 bases in between. Germline lookup yields CDR1 SEHNR and CDR2 FQNEAQ (reference sequence). This CDR3 region has 16 residues. This clone came up once. The antigen is undetermined. Researchers set a sequencing depth target of 1 in 200,000 to 1 in 1 million T cells. Measured with immunoSEQ multiplex PCR; TCRdb has only the in-frame clones, and not every one. The sample carries about 130,000 clones, about 79% recorded once. The specimen was PBMCs, collected after 12 months of ibrutinib treatment. The chain recombines TRBV7-9 with TRBJ2-1; possibly TRBD1 or TRBD2 for D (6 bases each). The origin of this receptor is a human donor with chronic lymphocytic leukemia. DNA of the CDR3: TGTGCCAGCAGCCCCTATGTGCAGGGGAGGAACAATGAGCAGTTCTTC. This sequence encodes CASSPYVQGRNNEQFF.